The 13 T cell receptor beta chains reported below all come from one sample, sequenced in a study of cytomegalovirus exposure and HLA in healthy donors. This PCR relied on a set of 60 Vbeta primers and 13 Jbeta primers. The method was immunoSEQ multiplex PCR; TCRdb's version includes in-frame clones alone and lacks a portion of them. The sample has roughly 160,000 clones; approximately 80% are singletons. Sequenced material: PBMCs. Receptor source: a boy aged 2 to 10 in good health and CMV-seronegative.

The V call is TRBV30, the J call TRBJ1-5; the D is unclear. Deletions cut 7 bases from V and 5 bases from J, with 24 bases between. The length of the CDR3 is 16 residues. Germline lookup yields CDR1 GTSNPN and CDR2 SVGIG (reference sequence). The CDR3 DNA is TGTGCCTCCCGGGTGTGGTCGGCTGAATGGGATCAGCCCCAGCATTTT. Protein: CASRVWSAEWDQPQHF.

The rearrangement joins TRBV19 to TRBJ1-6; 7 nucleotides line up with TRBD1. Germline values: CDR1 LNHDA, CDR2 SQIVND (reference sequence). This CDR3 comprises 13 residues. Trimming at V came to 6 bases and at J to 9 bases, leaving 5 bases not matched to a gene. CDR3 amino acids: CASSGTEASPLHF. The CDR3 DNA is TGTGCCAGTAGCGGGACAGAAGCTTCACCCCTCCACTTT. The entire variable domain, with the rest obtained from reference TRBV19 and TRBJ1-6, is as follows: DGGITQSPKYLFRKEGQNVTLSCEQNLNHDAMYWYRQDPGQGLRLIYYSQIVNDFQKGDIAEGYSVSREKKESFPLTVTSAQKNPTAFYLCASSGTEASPLHFGNGTRLTVT.

CDR3 bases: TGTGCCAGTAGGAGGACAGGGGTTAACTATGGCTACACCTTC. It is translated as CASRRTGVNYGYTF. The rearrangement links TRBV19 to TRBJ1-2, with 9 bases fitting TRBD1. There are 14 residues in the CDR3. Germline assignment: CDR1 LNHDA and CDR2 SQIVND (reference sequence). The junction had 3 bases not matched to a gene; V was cut back by 6 bases and J by 1 base.

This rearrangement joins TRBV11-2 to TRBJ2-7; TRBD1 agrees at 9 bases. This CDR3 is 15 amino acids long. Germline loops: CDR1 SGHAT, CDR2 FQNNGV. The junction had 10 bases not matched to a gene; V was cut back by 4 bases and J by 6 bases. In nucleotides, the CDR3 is TGTGCCAGCAGCTCCGGGACAGGGACCCACCTCGAGCAGTACTTC. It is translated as CASSSGTGTHLEQYF.

CDR3 nucleotides: TGTGCCAGCAGTTACACGGCGGGCTATGGCTACACCTTC. This encodes CASSYTAGYGYTF. This chain connects TRBV6-5 to TRBJ1-2; D gene unclear. This CDR3 comprises 13 residues. Germline V gene data show CDR1 as MNHEY and CDR2 as SVGAGI. The V end was cut by 2 bases, the J end by 4 bases, with 8 bases between.

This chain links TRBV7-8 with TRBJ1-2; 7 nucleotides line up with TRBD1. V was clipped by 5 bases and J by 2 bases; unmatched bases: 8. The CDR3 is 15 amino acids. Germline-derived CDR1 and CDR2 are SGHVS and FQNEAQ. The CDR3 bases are TGTGCCAGCAGCATGGACAGGTTATCAAACTATGGCTACACCTTC. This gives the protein CASSMDRLSNYGYTF.

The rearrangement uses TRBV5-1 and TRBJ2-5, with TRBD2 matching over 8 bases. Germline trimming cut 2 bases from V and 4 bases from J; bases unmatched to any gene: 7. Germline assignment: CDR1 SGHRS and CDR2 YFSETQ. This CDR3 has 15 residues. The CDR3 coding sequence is TGCGCCAGCAGCTTACTGAGCGGGGGTGTAGAGACCCAGTACTTC. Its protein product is CASSLLSGGVETQYF.

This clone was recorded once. The CDR3 here is CASSLEGLVVPQFF. In nucleotides, the CDR3 is TGCGCCAGCAGCTTGGAGGGACTAGTAGTCCCCCAGTTCTTC. The chain employs TRBV5-1 and TRBJ2-1, with 8 bases matching TRBD2. This CDR3 comprises 14 residues. Germline lookup yields CDR1 SGHRS and CDR2 YFSETQ. Trimming at V came to 0 bases and at J to 13 bases, leaving 9 bases not matched to a gene.

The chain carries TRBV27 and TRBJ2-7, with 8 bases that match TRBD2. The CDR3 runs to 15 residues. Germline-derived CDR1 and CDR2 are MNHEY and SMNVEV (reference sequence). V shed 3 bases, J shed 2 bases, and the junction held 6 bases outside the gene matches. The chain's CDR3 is CASSFVSGATYEQYF. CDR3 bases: TGTGCCAGCAGTTTTGTTAGCGGGGCCACCTACGAGCAGTACTTC.

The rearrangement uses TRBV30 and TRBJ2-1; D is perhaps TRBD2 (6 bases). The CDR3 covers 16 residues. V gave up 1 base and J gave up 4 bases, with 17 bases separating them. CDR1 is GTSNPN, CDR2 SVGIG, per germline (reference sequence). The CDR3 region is CAWSAVAGRYYNEQFF. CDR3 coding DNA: TGTGCCTGGAGTGCCGTTGCGGGGCGATATTACAATGAGCAGTTCTTC. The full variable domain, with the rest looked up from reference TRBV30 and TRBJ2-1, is SQTIHQWPATLVQPVGSPLSLECTVEGTSNPNLYWYRQAAGRGLQLLFYSVGIGQISSEVPQNLSASRPQDRQFILSSKKLLLSDSGFYLCAWSAVAGRYYNEQFFGPGTRLTVL.

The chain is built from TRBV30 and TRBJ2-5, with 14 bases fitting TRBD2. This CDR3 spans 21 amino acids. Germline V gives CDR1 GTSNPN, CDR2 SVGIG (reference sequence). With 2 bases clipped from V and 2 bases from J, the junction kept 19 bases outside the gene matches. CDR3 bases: TGTGCCTGGAGTAAAGGCCCTGCCCCGGGACTAGCGGGAGTTGGGCAAGAGACCCAGTACTTC. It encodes CAWSKGPAPGLAGVGQETQYF.

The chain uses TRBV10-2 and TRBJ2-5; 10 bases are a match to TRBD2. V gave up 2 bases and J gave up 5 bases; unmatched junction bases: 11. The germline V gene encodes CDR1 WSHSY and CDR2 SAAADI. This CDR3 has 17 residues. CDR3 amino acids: CASSESGGVAGGETQYF. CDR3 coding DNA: TGCGCCAGCAGTGAGAGTGGAGGGGTAGCGGGGGGCGAGACCCAGTACTTC.

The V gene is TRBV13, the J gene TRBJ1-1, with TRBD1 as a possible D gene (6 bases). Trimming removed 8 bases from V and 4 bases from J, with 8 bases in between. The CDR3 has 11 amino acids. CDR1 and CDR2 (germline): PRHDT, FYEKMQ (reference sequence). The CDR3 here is CASAQGTEAFF. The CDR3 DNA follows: TGTGCCAGCGCACAGGGCACTGAAGCTTTCTTT.